This T cell receptor (beta chain) stems from a study of CD8+ T cells in alopecia areata. Extraction of RNA preceded its reverse transcription into cDNA, which served as the sequencing template. This table comes from immunoSEQ multiplex PCR, and its TCRdb copy is limited to in-frame clones, with some not included. Among about 150,000 clones listed, around 55% were seen once. There are 14 residues in the CDR3. Germline-derived CDR1 and CDR2 are SGHVS and FQNEAQ. V lost 4 bases and J lost 3; bases outside the gene matches: 2. The material sequenced was CD4+ T cells sorted from blood. This sequence was found in a human donor in good health. V gene TRBV7-8 combines with J gene TRBJ2-2, with 7 bases aligning to TRBD1. The CDR3 DNA reads TGTGCCAGCAGCTCAGGGACAGACACCGGGGAGCTGTTTTTT. This translates into CASSSGTDTGELFF.